This T cell receptor (beta chain) was found in a study of control samples from healthy donors and cancer patients. Profiled with immunoSEQ multiplex PCR; TCRdb holds only in-frame clones, not every one. The data show 84,000 or so clones, roughly 89% seen once. The CDR3 loop spans 14 amino acids. V was shortened by 0 bases and J by 5 bases, with 5 bases between the two germline ends. In germline, CDR1 is LNHDA, CDR2 SQIVND (reference sequence). This chain connects TRBV19 to TRBJ1-6, with D uncertain. Sequenced material: blood. This TCR was sampled from a young man in good health. The CDR3 sequence is CASSIDSDNSPLHF. In DNA form, the CDR3 reads TGTGCCAGTAGTATAGACAGCGATAATTCACCCCTCCACTTT.